This TCR beta chain was observed in a study of identical twins. Overall study findings and caveats: Clonotypes of the beta chain that were abundant in cord blood carried fewer insertions (memory repertoires showed none).

The CDR3 extends over 16 amino acids. V shed 5 bases and J shed 2 bases, with 16 bases lying between them. The table lists this clonotype with many counts. The antigen is not known. In TCRdb, the 5' RACE reads were re-called with MiXCR into one record per CDR3 protein. The table lists 600,000 to 800,000 distinct CDR3 sequences, over 20% of them singletons. With no exceptions, donors were healthy Caucasians. The same data also went into a second study, on T cells expressing NK-cell markers. That work states: Seropositivity for HCMV was found in seven of the eight sequenced donors, with one seronegative. Where a few donors were concerned, these clonotypes also led the CD3+CD56-NKG2C+ fraction.

This rearrangement joins TRBV12-3 or TRBV12-4 to TRBJ2-1, with a weak D call TRBD1 (6 bases). Sequencing was carried out using PBMCs. The origin of this receptor is a woman aged 18-35 years in good health. The CDR3 nucleotides are TGTGCCAGCAGTACCCACCTACAGGGCCCCTACAATGAGCAGTTCTTC. This codes for CASSTHLQGPYNEQFF.